The sequence of this T cell receptor beta chain was determined in a study of OX40 agonist ivuxolimab in advanced cancers. Study overall: Dosing consisted of intravenous ivuxolimab at 0.01 to 10 mg/kg every 2 weeks. Study-level points and caveats: CD8+ T cells averaged more expanded clones than CD4+.

The data were produced by immunoSEQ multiplex PCR, yet TCRdb's version contains in-frame clones alone and is incomplete. The sample has some 30,000 clones; about 74% are singletons. As concerns this clone: Its antigen is not identified.

V was clipped by 8 bases and J by 0 bases, with 23 bases between them. The CDR3 loop spans 17 amino acids. Germline V gene data show CDR1 as MNHEY and CDR2 as SMNVEV (reference sequence). The sequence was obtained from an adult with an advanced solid tumor such as melanoma, head and neck, liver or kidney cancer. Sequences were derived from CD4+ or CD8+ T cells sorted from blood, sampled in a trial of the OX40 agonist ivuxolimab. The chain carries TRBV27 and TRBJ2-7, with D tentatively TRBD1 (7 bases). The CDR3 region has the DNA TGTGCCAGCCGCACGACCCAGGGGGGCCGAAGCTCCTACGAGCAGTACTTC. This encodes CASRTTQGGRSSYEQYF.